What follows describes a single T cell receptor beta chain. Its antigen is not identified. This sample was included in a study of T cell responses to AZD1222 COVID-19 vaccine. Study-level points and caveats: Increases in Spike-specific TCR breadth and depth were seen after two AZD1222 doses. Just a handful of AZD1222 recipients tested seropositive at baseline. The sample set comprised mostly white British donors with more females, and clonal diversity was possibly underestimated. Nearly half of spike-specific TCRs reportedly target unmutated variant regions.

CDR3 length: 14 amino acids. The V gene end was trimmed by 2 bases and the J gene end by 4 bases; junction bases not matched to a gene: 3. Germline V gene data show CDR1 as LNHNV and CDR2 as YYDKDF (reference sequence). Clones were read by immunoSEQ multiplex PCR, and TCRdb kept only the in-frame ones, dropping some. The sample consists of 120,000 or so clones, around 92% of them appearing once. The sequence was collected from an adult in good health. The material sequenced was peripheral blood, taken on day 0 of AZD1222 vaccination. This chain connects TRBV15 to TRBJ1-2; 8 bases agree with TRBD1. CDR3 bases: TGTGCCACCAGCAGACCGGACAGGGTCTATGGCTACACCTTC. This translates into CATSRPDRVYGYTF.